The sequence of this TCR beta chain was determined in a study of T cell responses to AZD1222 COVID-19 vaccine. Data came from immunoSEQ multiplex PCR; TCRdb stores just in-frame clones and leaves some out. The sample lists about 130,000 clones, 94% occurring once. The J segment lost 12 bases and the V segment lost 0 bases, leaving 11 bases of the junction unmatched. From germline, CDR1 is SGHNT and CDR2 YENEEA. The CDR3 is made up of 16 amino acids. This clone is a singleton in its sample. The receptor was isolated from an adult in good health. The specimen was peripheral blood, collected on day 0 of AZD1222 vaccination. V is TRBV11-3 and J is TRBJ2-1; TRBD2 agrees at 10 bases. The CDR3 reads CASSLDQTSGVTGQFF. The CDR3 region has the DNA TGTGCCAGCAGCTTAGATCAAACTAGCGGGGTCACCGGGCAGTTCTTC.